This T cell receptor (beta chain) was sequenced during a study of blood T cell repertoires in COVID-19. Study summary: Samples taken during acute and convalescent COVID-19 were collected in the United States, Italy and Spain. PBMCs, B-cell-depleted T cells, or T cells provided the cDNA or gDNA that made up the material.

The germline CDR1 and CDR2 sequences are MRHNA and SNTAGT. The J segment lost 4 bases and the V segment lost 4 bases, leaving 2 bases of the junction unmatched. CDR3 length: 13 amino acids. In the authors' methods: Amplification with reference gene primers provided the estimates of nucleated cell counts. Clones were read by immunoSEQ multiplex PCR, and TCRdb kept only the in-frame ones, dropping some. V, J and clone size are taken as reported in that table, and D and trimming were inferred from the DNA itself. The sample has roughly 31,000 clones; more than 80% are singletons. The sequence came from a man of 80 years or more with acute or convalescent COVID-19. The sample taken for sequencing was peripheral blood. The rearrangement uses TRBV6-4 and TRBJ1-1; 8 positions agree with TRBD1. CDR3 region: CASSATGGTEAFF. The CDR3 region has the DNA TGTGCCAGCAGTGCCACAGGGGGCACTGAAGCTTTCTTT.